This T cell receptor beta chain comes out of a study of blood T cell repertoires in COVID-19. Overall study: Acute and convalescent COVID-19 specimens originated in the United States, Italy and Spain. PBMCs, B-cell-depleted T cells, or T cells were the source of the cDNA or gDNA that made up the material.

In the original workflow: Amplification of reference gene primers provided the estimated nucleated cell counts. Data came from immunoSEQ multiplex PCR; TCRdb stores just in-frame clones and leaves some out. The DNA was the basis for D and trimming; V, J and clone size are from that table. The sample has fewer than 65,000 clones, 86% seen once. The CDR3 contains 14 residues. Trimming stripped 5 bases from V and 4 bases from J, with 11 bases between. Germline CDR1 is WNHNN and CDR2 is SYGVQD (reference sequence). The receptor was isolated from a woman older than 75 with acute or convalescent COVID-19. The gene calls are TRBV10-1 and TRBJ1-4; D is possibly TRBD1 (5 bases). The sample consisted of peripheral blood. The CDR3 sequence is CASSSGLNNEKLFF. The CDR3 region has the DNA TGCGCCAGCAGTTCAGGGCTGAATAATGAAAAACTGTTTTTT.